The TCR beta chain described here comes from a study of OX40 agonist ivuxolimab in advanced cancers. Study results and limitations: Clonal expansion was among the lowest in partial responders at 0.1-3.0 mg/kg, especially CD8+. Nonresponders, in some cases, also had low normalized T-cell clonal expansion. Relative to CD4+, CD8+ T cells held more expanded clones on average.

It was autoimmune disease history or systemic immunosuppression that excluded patients. The repertoire was sequenced with immunoSEQ multiplex PCR; TCRdb's copy has only in-frame clones and lacks some. The sample contains 55,000 to 80,000 clones, 86% of which appear only once. The CDR3 contains 14 residues. Per germline, CDR1 MDHEN and CDR2 SYDVKM. A remark on this clone: Its antigen is not identified.

This TCR was recovered from an adult with an advanced solid tumor such as melanoma, head and neck, liver or kidney cancer. The chain couples TRBV28 to TRBJ2-5, with D maybe TRBD2 (7 bases). The better agreement between TRBJ2-7 and the DNA end casts doubt on the J call. The starting material was CD4+ or CD8+ T cells sorted from blood, obtained in a trial of the OX40 agonist ivuxolimab. The chain's CDR3 is CASFSGGASYEQYF. CDR3 DNA sequence: TGTGCCAGTTTTAGTGGGGGGGCCTCCTACGAGCAGTACTTC.